The 2 T cell receptor beta chains listed next were all sequenced from one sample in a study of T cell repertoires and HLA-DP antigens listed by TCRdb under 2018. These receptors have no known antigen. The library was made by the immunoSEQ multiplex PCR assay. TCRdb limited this immuneACCESS table to in-frame rearrangements with V and J called. A share of clones is missing; checked studies link under half to unresolved V genes, and the rest is unexplained. The sample table records about 73,000 clones; around 80% of these occur just once. Of the sample, 1.5% to 2% is held by the ten largest clones. Sequencing used CD4+ T cells from PBMCs. The receptors shown here come from a man aged 60-69 years in good health and CMV-seronegative.

The count of this clone is one. The rearrangement uses TRBV5-4 and TRBJ2-6; the D is unclear. CDR3 length equals 14 residues. CDR1 SGHNT and CDR2 YYREEE come from the germline V gene (reference sequence). Between the trimmed V and J ends, which lost 0 bases and 4 bases, there was a span of 5 bases. CDR3 nucleotide sequence: TGTGCCAGCAGCTTGGGAGGCGGGGCCAACGTCCTGACTTTC. Protein sequence: CASSLGGGANVLTF.

This clone was seen only once. V gene TRBV19 combines with J gene TRBJ2-5, with TRBD2 matching 11 bases. This CDR3 comprises 15 residues. The V gene's germline CDR1 is LNHDA and CDR2 SQIVND (reference sequence). With 5 bases clipped from V and 4 bases from J, the junction kept 6 bases outside the gene matches. The chain's CDR3 is CASSLVTSGAETQYF. In DNA form, the CDR3 reads TGTGCCAGTAGTTTGGTGACTAGCGGGGCAGAGACCCAGTACTTC.